The rows below give T cell receptor beta chains drawn from one sample of a study of T cell responses to AZD1222 COVID-19 vaccine. Assay used: immunoSEQ multiplex PCR; TCRdb lists only in-frame clones, some missing. The table shows approximately 74,000 clones, with nearly 90% occurring only once. The sequencing used peripheral blood, collected 28 days after the second AZD1222 dose. The receptor source for this set is an adult who received the AZD1222 COVID-19 vaccine. Both conserved end residues are part of each CDR3. For some rows the clone size is stated as once, few or many, or as a class when expanded; others skip it.

abundance	v_gene	j_gene	len	CDR3aa
.	TRBV5-1	TRBJ2-7	15	CASSLWGQDSYEQYF
.	TRBV4-2	TRBJ2-2	15	CASSRTSANTGELFF
.	TRBV21-1	TRBJ1-2	14	CASGGGRDNYGYTF
.	TRBV11-3	TRBJ2-2	15	CASSLDIAGPGELFF
.	TRBV2	TRBJ1-5	15	CASSPEEAGAQPQHF
.	TRBV5-4	TRBJ2-5	16	CASKFGQAGAGETQYF
.	TRBV3-1/TRBV3-2	TRBJ2-7	15	CASSQGLGGGYEQYF
once	TRBV6-1	TRBJ1-6	15	CASSEHRARDSPLHF
.	TRBV6-1	TRBJ1-2	11	CASSDNVGYTF
.	TRBV7-9	TRBJ2-3	12	CASISEGDTQYF
.	TRBV27	TRBJ1-5	13	CASSAEGAQPQHF
few	TRBV28	TRBJ1-3	12	CASSNSGNTIYF
.	TRBV11-3	TRBJ1-2	12	CGTGGRVYGYTF
.	TRBV27	TRBJ1-2	16	CASHLGGQGANYGYTF
once	TRBV29-1	TRBJ1-5	15	CSVRDSNLSNQPQHF
.	TRBV19	TRBJ1-1	15	CASRMGDRPNTEAFF
.	TRBV19	TRBJ2-7	15	CASSIAGTKYYEQYF
.	TRBV28	TRBJ2-1	12	CASSLKGNEQFF
.	TRBV11-2	TRBJ2-3	16	CASSTRLAGDLDTQYF
.	TRBV19	TRBJ1-5	17	CASSIKRGTGPGNTQHF
.	TRBV18	TRBJ2-1	16	CASSPPKLAGGNEQFF
.	TRBV7-3	TRBJ2-1	16	CASSLLGESSYNEQFF
.	TRBV5-1	TRBJ1-1	15	CASSRGPTGNTEAFF